These 10 T cell receptor beta chains were sequenced from one sample in a study of blood T cell repertoires in COVID-19. Using immunoSEQ multiplex PCR, the repertoire was profiled, and TCRdb retains in-frame clones only, with some absent. Of roughly 380,000 clones listed, around 91% are singletons. The sample comprised peripheral blood. These receptors were taken from a woman aged 40 to 50 with COVID-19, enrolled during active disease.

This chain connects TRBV6-4 to TRBJ1-5; 9 nucleotides agree with TRBD1. The V and J ends lost 0 bases and 4 bases, in that order; junction bases with no gene match: 1. The CDR3 is 15 amino acids. Per the germline V gene, CDR1 is MRHNA and CDR2 is SNTAGT. The CDR3 here is CASSDSGQGNQPQHF. In DNA, the CDR3 is TGTGCCAGCAGTGACTCGGGACAGGGTAATCAGCCCCAGCATTTT.

The V and J genes are TRBV7-9 and TRBJ2-2; tentative D call: TRBD1 (5 bases). From germline, CDR1 is SEHNR and CDR2 FQNEAQ (reference sequence). Trimming removed 3 bases from V and 7 bases from J, with 6 bases in between. CDR3 length: 12 residues. CDR3 residues: CASSFGHGELFF. The CDR3, as DNA: TGTGCCAGCAGCTTCGGACACGGGGAGCTGTTTTTT.

The rearrangement joins TRBV28 to TRBJ1-4, with 7 bases aligning to TRBD1. Trimming cost V 8 bases and J 7 bases; bases outside gene matches: 4. There are 12 residues in the CDR3. CDR1 and CDR2 (germline): MDHEN, SYDVKM. CDR3 DNA sequence: TGTGCCAGCCTTGGGACAGTTGAAAAACTGTTTTTT. Translated, it gives CASLGTVEKLFF.

The chain joins TRBV28 to TRBJ1-6; 7 bases line up with TRBD1. Germline lookup yields CDR1 MDHEN and CDR2 SYDVKM. The CDR3 spans 14 residues. V was pared by 6 bases and J by 5 bases, with 4 bases of the junction left unmatched. The CDR3 region has the DNA TGTGCCAGCAGCTTAGGGGGCCATAATTCACCCCTCCACTTT. Its protein product is CASSLGGHNSPLHF.

This rearrangement joins TRBV29-1 to TRBJ2-7; D is unresolved. V lost 6 bases to trimming and J lost 2 bases, with 11 bases between them. The length of the CDR3 is 12 residues. Germline assignment: CDR1 SQVTM and CDR2 ANQGSEA. The CDR3 nucleotides read TGCAGCGTCGGCGGCGTCGCCTACGAGCAGTACTTC. Translating it yields CSVGGVAYEQYF.

The CDR3: CASSASRGGVGELFF. For the CDR3, the DNA is TGTGCCAGCAGTGCTAGTCGAGGGGGGGTCGGGGAGCTGTTTTTT. The V gene is TRBV2, the J gene TRBJ2-2; D perhaps matches TRBD2 (7 bases). V lost 4 bases, J lost 7 bases, and 16 bases lay in between. The CDR3 loop spans 15 amino acids. The germline V gene encodes CDR1 SNHLY and CDR2 FYNNEI. The whole variable domain, remainder taken from reference TRBV2 and TRBJ2-2, is EPEVTQTPSHQVTQMGQEVILRCVPISNHLYFYWYRQILGQKVEFLVSFYNNEISEKSEIFDDQFSVERPDGSNFTLKIRSTKLEDSAMYFCASSASRGGVGELFFGEGSRLTVL.

The V call is TRBV11-2, the J call TRBJ1-1; D call uncertain. The CDR3 has 14 residues. V gave up 4 bases and J gave up 10 bases, with 19 bases separating them. Germline V gives CDR1 SGHAT, CDR2 FQNNGV. This CDR3 reads CASSSREGFGGAFF. CDR3 coding DNA: TGTGCCAGCAGCTCCCGAGAGGGATTCGGCGGAGCTTTCTTT.

This clone was counted once. The rearrangement links TRBV6-6 to TRBJ1-4, with D unresolved. In germline, CDR1 is MNHNY, CDR2 SVGAGI (reference sequence). There are 17 residues in the CDR3. Between the trimmed V and J ends, which lost 5 bases and 8 bases, there was a span of 24 bases. The CDR3 DNA sequence: TGTGCCAGCAGTCCAAACAGACCCGTACTCGTGAGAGAAAAACTGTTTTTT. This gives the protein CASSPNRPVLVREKLFF.

The chain combines TRBV6-5 with TRBJ1-5; the D gene is possibly TRBD1 (6 bases). Deletions cut 6 bases from V and 1 base from J, with 10 bases between. This CDR3 is built from 14 residues. Germline CDR1 reads MNHEY; CDR2 reads SVGAGI. The CDR3 DNA reads TGTGCCAGCAGCCCCGGACAGAGCAATCAGCCCCAGCATTTT. Its translation is CASSPGQSNQPQHF.

This chain links TRBV12-3 or TRBV12-4 with TRBJ2-3; possible D gene TRBD1, 5 bases. V was trimmed by 1 base and J by 4 bases, leaving 6 bases between them. The CDR3 runs to 13 residues. CDR3 amino acids: CASSLVRADTQYF. For the CDR3, the DNA is TGTGCCAGCAGTTTAGTCAGGGCAGATACGCAGTATTTT.